One sample yielded the 30 T cell receptor beta chains listed below, sequenced in a study of cytomegalovirus exposure and HLA in healthy donors. The PCR was carried out with 60 Vbeta primers and 13 Jbeta primers. Some clones are missing from TCRdb's copy, which holds only in-frame ones; the method was immunoSEQ multiplex PCR. The data show tens of thousands of clones, around 80% seen once. Sequenced material: PBMCs. The source is a man between 40 and 49 years old in good health and CMV-seronegative.

This clone was seen only a few times. The genes are TRBV4-2 and TRBJ2-7; no definite D call. This CDR3 is 13 amino acids long. Germline V gene lookup returns CDR1 LGHNA and CDR2 YNFKEQ. V gave up 4 bases and J gave up 3 bases, with 10 bases separating them. The CDR3 coding sequence is TGTGCCAGCAGCCCGCAACCAGGCTACGAGCAGTACTTC. It translates to CASSPQPGYEQYF.

The J gene is TRBJ2-2, the V gene TRBV11-3; TRBD1 matches at 7 bases. Germline trimming cut 4 bases from V and 1 base from J; bases unmatched to any gene: 9. The CDR3 covers 17 residues. Looked up from germline, CDR1 is SGHNT and CDR2 is YENEEA. CDR3 bases: TGTGCCAGCAGCTCAACCGGGACAGTAAAGAACACCGGGGAGCTGTTTTTT. Residues: CASSSTGTVKNTGELFF.

V gene TRBV7-9 combines with J gene TRBJ2-7, with 8 bases lining up with TRBD1. Germline CDR1 and CDR2: SEHNR and FQNEAQ (reference sequence). Unmatched junction bases numbered 4, after V lost 5 bases and J lost 1 base. The CDR3 has 14 amino acids. The DNA for the CDR3 is TGTGCCAGCAGCCTGGGACAGGTATCCTACGAGCAGTACTTC. It is translated as CASSLGQVSYEQYF.

The chain combines TRBV6-5 with TRBJ2-7, with 8 bases identical to TRBD1. V lost 6 bases to trimming and J lost 9 bases; unmatched junction nucleotides: 13. The CDR3 is 14 residues long. The germline V gene encodes CDR1 MNHEY and CDR2 SVGAGI. CDR3 in DNA: TGTGCCAGCAGCTCGGACAGGGTCAGTTATGGGCAGTACTTC. It encodes CASSSDRVSYGQYF.

This chain joins TRBV11-1 and TRBJ2-1; perhaps TRBD1 as D (5 bases). The CDR3 extends over 15 amino acids. Per the germline V gene, CDR1 is SGHAT and CDR2 is FQDESV (reference sequence). V shed 2 bases and J shed 6 bases, with 14 bases lying between them. The CDR3 DNA follows: TGTGCCAGCAGCTTAAAGACAGTAAGGGGCAATGAGCAGTTCTTC. Protein sequence: CASSLKTVRGNEQFF. The full variable domain, completed using reference TRBV11-1 and TRBJ2-1, is EAEVAQSPRYKITEKSQAVAFWCDPISGHATLYWYRQILGQGPELLVQFQDESVVDDSQLPKDRFSAERLKGVDSTLKIQPAELGDSAMYLCASSLKTVRGNEQFFGPGTRLTVL.

The chain links TRBV29-1 to TRBJ1-3, with D perhaps matching TRBD1 (6 bases). The V end lost 3 bases, the J end lost 5 bases, and 17 bases lay between the germline ends. Germline V gene lookup returns CDR1 SQVTM and CDR2 ANQGSEA. There are 15 residues in the CDR3. CDR3 residues: CSVELSDRRRNTIYF. The CDR3 bases are TGCAGCGTTGAGTTGTCCGACAGGCGCCGAAACACCATATATTTT. The entire variable domain, with the rest obtained from reference TRBV29-1 and TRBJ1-3, is as follows: SAVISQKPSRDICQRGTSLTIQCQVDSQVTMMFWYRQQPGQSLTLIATANQGSEATYESGFVIDKFPISRPNLTFSTLTVSNMSPEDSSIYLCSVELSDRRRNTIYFGEGSWLTVV.

The CDR3 nucleotides read TGTGCCAGCAGTTCCCCAGAAGCAGATACGCAGTATTTT. Translation gives CASSSPEADTQYF. The chain links TRBV6-6 to TRBJ2-3, with D unresolved. Germline V gives CDR1 MNHNY, CDR2 SVGAGI (reference sequence). With 4 bases removed from V and 4 bases from J, the gap between germline ends came to 9 bases. The length of the CDR3 is 13 residues.

This rearrangement joins TRBV11-3 to TRBJ2-1; tentative D call: TRBD1 (6 bases). The V gene lost 0 bases and the J gene lost 2 bases, with 11 bases spanning the gap. Germline loops: CDR1 SGHNT, CDR2 YENEEA. CDR3 length: 16 residues. CDR3 in amino acids: CASSLEGAGAYNEQFF. For the CDR3, the DNA is TGTGCCAGCAGCTTAGAGGGGGCAGGGGCCTACAATGAGCAGTTCTTC.

This clone appeared once. The chain joins TRBV7-2 to TRBJ2-1; the match to TRBD2 covers 8 bases. CDR3 size: 14 residues. V was clipped by 7 bases and J by 7 bases; unmatched bases: 9. Germline values: CDR1 SGHTA, CDR2 FQGNSA. The CDR3 region is CASTSGGRRNEQFF. The CDR3 coding sequence is TGTGCCAGCACCAGCGGGGGCCGCCGTAATGAGCAGTTCTTC.

V is TRBV11-2 and J is TRBJ2-5, with D unresolved. V gave up 1 base and J gave up 5 bases, with 8 bases separating them. Germline V gives CDR1 SGHAT, CDR2 FQNNGV. The CDR3 has 13 residues. The CDR3 loop is CASSLVLRETQYF. The CDR3 DNA reads TGTGCCAGCAGCTTAGTGTTGCGGGAGACCCAGTACTTC.

The chain links TRBV10-2 to TRBJ2-1, with D unresolved. The CDR3 totals 13 residues. Trimming took off 11 bases at V and 6 bases at J, with 17 bases between the two ends. From germline, CDR1 is WSHSY and CDR2 SAAADI. The CDR3 is CAVAVGFTNEQFF. Written as DNA, the CDR3 is TGCGCCGTAGCAGTCGGCTTTACCAATGAGCAGTTCTTC.

The chain uses TRBV19 and TRBJ1-1; D is unresolved. Germline assignment: CDR1 LNHDA and CDR2 SQIVND (reference sequence). This CDR3 has 14 amino acids. V lost 1 base, J lost 4 bases, and 10 bases lay in between. The CDR3 protein is CASSIGRYGTEAFF. The CDR3 nucleotides read TGTGCCAGTAGTATAGGCAGGTATGGCACTGAAGCTTTCTTT.

In regard to this clone: Sequence at one end of the junction differs from germline and may be a read error. The gene calls are TRBV10-3 and TRBJ2-7; tentative D call: TRBD1 (6 bases). Germline CDR1 is ENHRY and CDR2 is SYGVKD. CDR3 length: 12 residues. CDR3 residues: CAISESGAWSQF. In DNA, the CDR3 is TGTGCCATCAGTGAGTCGGGGGCGTGGAGCCAGTTC.

The chain carries TRBV19 and TRBJ1-1, with TRBD1 matching over 7 bases. Germline V lookup: CDR1 LNHDA, CDR2 SQIVND (reference sequence). The CDR3 length is 13 residues. V trimming: 6 bases; J trimming: 10 bases; junction bases outside the gene matches: 11. CDR3 protein: CASSQGGAYGAFF. As DNA, the CDR3 is TGTGCCAGTAGCCAAGGGGGCGCATATGGAGCTTTCTTT.

With respect to this clone: Mismatch with germline at one junction end may stem from a read error. The J gene is TRBJ2-7, the V gene TRBV6-1; TRBD2 matches 9 bases. Germline V gene sequence: CDR1 MNHNS, CDR2 SASEGT. The length of the CDR3 is 15 residues. The CDR3 region has the DNA TGTGCCAGCAGAGAAGAAAAGCGGGGGGATTACGAGCAGTACTTC. This sequence encodes CASREEKRGDYEQYF.

This clone was found once. This chain connects TRBV7-9 to TRBJ2-1; 8 positions agree with TRBD2. Germline V gene lookup returns CDR1 SEHNR and CDR2 FQNEAQ (reference sequence). J was trimmed by 8 bases and V by 1 base; bases with no gene match: 7. This CDR3 spans 15 amino acids. The CDR3 sequence is CASSLEGLGRHEQFF. CDR3 nucleotides: TGTGCCAGCAGCTTAGAGGGACTAGGTCGGCATGAGCAGTTCTTC.

The chain employs TRBV11-2 and TRBJ2-2; 9 nucleotides match TRBD2. Per the germline V gene, CDR1 is SGHAT and CDR2 is FQNNGV. This CDR3 has 15 residues. J was trimmed by 3 bases and V by 6 bases; bases with no gene match: 5. The CDR3 is CASSRGTSHTGELFF. For the CDR3, the DNA is TGTGCCAGCAGTCGAGGGACTAGCCACACCGGGGAGCTGTTTTTT.

The gene calls are TRBV6-6 and TRBJ2-1; D is perhaps TRBD2 (7 bases). CDR3 length: 15 residues. Looked up from germline, CDR1 is MNHNY and CDR2 is SVGAGI (reference sequence). V was shortened by 6 bases and J by 2 bases, with 14 bases between the two germline ends. The CDR3 bases are TGTGCCAGCAGAAACAACGGGGGGCCCTACAATGAGCAGTTCTTC. Its translation is CASRNNGGPYNEQFF.

The V and J genes are TRBV4-1 and TRBJ2-2; 11 bases are shared with TRBD2. The germline CDR1 and CDR2 sequences are MGHRA and YSYEKL. V shed 2 bases, J shed 4 bases, and the junction held 9 bases outside the gene matches. This CDR3 has 18 amino acids. CDR3 region: CASSQFRLAGGFTGELFF. As DNA, the CDR3 is TGCGCCAGCAGCCAATTTCGCCTAGCGGGAGGCTTCACCGGGGAGCTGTTTTTT.

This clone has a handful of counts. V and J are TRBV28 and TRBJ2-5; 13 nucleotides line up with TRBD2. The CDR3 is 17 amino acids. The trim removed 3 bases at V and 3 bases at J, leaving 7 bases unmatched. The germline CDR1 and CDR2 sequences are MDHEN and SYDVKM. CDR3 sequence (DNA): TGTGCCAGCAGTTTCCCCATCGGGACTAGCGGGAAAGAGACCCAGTACTTC. Protein product: CASSFPIGTSGKETQYF.

The CDR3 region has the DNA TGTGCCAGCAGCCAAGGTCAGGGGAACTATGGCTACACCTTC. Residues: CASSQGQGNYGYTF. The chain recombines TRBV14 with TRBJ1-2, with D perhaps TRBD1 (6 bases). The CDR3 sequence is 14 residues long. Per germline, CDR1 SGHDN and CDR2 FVKESK. V shed 1 base and J shed 2 bases, with 8 bases lying between them.

The chain joins TRBV7-2 to TRBJ2-5; 8 nucleotides match TRBD2. This CDR3 contains 17 residues. V shed 1 base, J shed 4 bases, and the junction held 11 bases outside the gene matches. Germline V CDR1 and CDR2: SGHTA, FQGNSA. The CDR3 is CASSLVGSGGPGETQYF. DNA of the CDR3: TGTGCCAGCAGCTTAGTCGGGTCGGGAGGGCCAGGAGAGACCCAGTACTTC.

The chain uses TRBV6-6 and TRBJ1-6; no clear D. Germline V lookup: CDR1 MNHNY, CDR2 SVGAGI (reference sequence). V was pared by 4 bases and J by 0 bases, with 10 bases between. The CDR3 is 16 amino acids. The CDR3 region has the DNA TGTGCCAGCAGTTTGTCTGGGAGCTCCTATAATTCACCCCTCCACTTT. The encoded protein is CASSLSGSSYNSPLHF.

This sequence joins TRBV19 and TRBJ2-7, with TRBD2 identical over 11 bases. The CDR3 spans 13 residues. In germline, CDR1 is LNHDA, CDR2 SQIVND (reference sequence). J was trimmed by 2 bases and V by 7 bases; bases with no gene match: 1. CDR3: CASKTSGAYEQYF. DNA for the CDR3: TGTGCCAGTAAGACTAGCGGGGCCTACGAGCAGTACTTC.

The chain couples TRBV7-3 to TRBJ1-2, with D maybe TRBD1 (5 bases). CDR3 length equals 13 residues. Germline CDR1 and CDR2: SGHTA and FQGTGA. V lost 5 bases to trimming and J lost 4 bases, with 11 bases between them. CDR3 nucleotides: TGTGCCAGCAGCGCCGGGGGAGGCTATGGCTACACCTTC. Amino acid sequence: CASSAGGGYGYTF. Based on the CDR3 plus reference TRBV7-3 and TRBJ1-2, the full variable domain is GAGVSQTPSNKVTEKGKYVELRCDPISGHTALYWYRQSLGQGPEFLIYFQGTGAADDSGLPNDRFFAVRPEGSVSTLKIQRTERGDSAVYLCASSAGGGYGYTFGSGTRLTVV.

The genes are TRBV28 and TRBJ2-7; tentative D call: TRBD2 (5 bases). CDR1 is MDHEN and CDR2 is SYDVKM in the germline V gene. Trimming stripped 2 bases from V and 1 base from J, with 21 bases between. This CDR3 is built from 18 residues. This CDR3 is CASSLPGSPWERSYEQYF. The CDR3 DNA reads as TGTGCCAGCAGTTTACCGGGCAGTCCGTGGGAGCGTTCCTACGAGCAGTACTTC.

The chain recombines TRBV11-2 with TRBJ2-5, with D hard to call. V dropped 3 bases and J dropped 4 bases, with 12 bases sitting between them. Germline loops: CDR1 SGHAT, CDR2 FQNNGV. The CDR3 consists of 14 residues. The CDR3 sequence: CASSFGRSGETQYF. The CDR3 DNA sequence: TGTGCCAGCAGCTTTGGTCGATCAGGAGAGACCCAGTACTTC.

The rearrangement uses TRBV5-5 and TRBJ2-5; 9 bases align to TRBD1. CDR3 size: 15 residues. The germline gives CDR1 SGHKS, CDR2 YYEKEE (reference sequence). V lost 0 bases, J lost 5 bases, and 5 bases stayed unmatched. As DNA, the CDR3 is TGTGCCAGCAGCTTGGTGGTGACAGGGGGGGAGACCCAGTACTTC. Its protein product is CASSLVVTGGETQYF.

This clone appeared once. The V call is TRBV18, the J call TRBJ2-7, with TRBD1 matching 7 bases. Germline V CDR1 and CDR2: KGHSH, LQKENI. The CDR3 is 14 residues long. Trimming removed 0 bases from V and 4 bases from J; junction bases left unmatched: 3. The CDR3 DNA follows: TGTGCCAGCTCACCACCGCCAGGGGGATACGAGCAGTACTTC. Its translation is CASSPPPGGYEQYF.

Remarks on this clone: Its ends do not fully match the called genes, so a read error is possible. This chain joins TRBV2 and TRBJ2-1; possibly TRBD2 for D (6 bases). CDR1 and CDR2 (germline): SNHLY, FYNNEI. The CDR3 contains 12 residues. This chain's CDR3 is CASSGPGLPSLF. In DNA form, the CDR3 reads TGTGCCAGCAGTGGGCCGGGACTCCCCTCCCTCTTC.